This T cell receptor (beta chain) was sequenced for a study of T-cell reconstitution after alpha-beta-depleted transplantation in children. Per the germline V gene, CDR1 is DFQATT and CDR2 is SNEGSKA (reference sequence). V shed 4 bases and J 2 bases; nucleotides not matched to a gene: 5. The CDR3 extends over 15 amino acids. Preparing the TCRbeta library involved the use of unique molecular identifiers. TCRdb reprocessed the PCR reads with MiXCR, giving one entry per CDR3 protein. The sample records around 450,000 distinct CDR3 sequences, 43% being singletons. Sample: PBMCs, taken before TCRalphabeta/CD19-depleted stem cell transplant. The chain carries TRBV20-1 and TRBJ2-3; 11 bases line up with TRBD2. This clonotype was obtained from a girl aged 2 to 9 with aplastic anemia, due to receive a stem cell transplant. The CDR3 loop is CSATKLAGDTDTQYF. The CDR3 nucleotides read TGCAGTGCTACCAAACTAGCGGGGGACACAGATACGCAGTATTTT.